These 30 T cell receptor beta chains were all obtained from the same sample, sequenced in a study of cytomegalovirus exposure and HLA in healthy donors. The PCR ran on 60 Vbeta and 13 Jbeta primers. Sequencing used immunoSEQ multiplex PCR; TCRdb keeps in-frame clones, though not all of them. Here the sample spans 150,000 to 200,000 clones, over 70% being singletons. The sample consisted of PBMCs. These receptors were collected from a man between 18 and 35 years old in good health and CMV-seropositive.

The J gene is TRBJ2-2, the V gene TRBV4-1; 7 bases match TRBD1. From germline, CDR1 is MGHRA and CDR2 YSYEKL. The J segment lost 5 bases and the V segment lost 4 bases, leaving 13 bases of the junction unmatched. The CDR3 is 17 amino acids. The CDR3 coding sequence is TGCGCCAGCAGCCGGGACAGCAAGGGTGTGGGTACCGGGGAGCTGTTTTTT. Translation: CASSRDSKGVGTGELFF.

The CDR3 loop reads CASSLRQEDTIYF. The CDR3, as DNA: TGTGCCAGTAGTCTCCGACAGGAGGACACCATATATTTT. The rearrangement uses TRBV19 and TRBJ1-3, with a tentative D call TRBD1 (6 bases). Trimming took 5 bases from V and 8 from J, leaving 13 bases between them. Germline V gene sequence: CDR1 LNHDA, CDR2 SQIVND (reference sequence). The CDR3 extends over 13 amino acids.

The count of this clone is one. This specimen includes other DNA sequences encoding the same CDR3. The genes are TRBV5-1 and TRBJ1-1; D is possibly TRBD1 (5 bases). Germline V gene sequence: CDR1 SGHRS, CDR2 YFSETQ. CDR3 length equals 14 residues. V lost 0 bases and J lost 0, with 6 bases in between. CDR3 loop: CASSLGQMNTEAFF. The DNA for the CDR3 is TGCGCCAGCAGCTTGGGACAGATGAACACTGAAGCTTTCTTT.

The chain carries TRBV27 and TRBJ2-3; D perhaps matches TRBD1 (6 bases). The V gene's germline CDR1 is MNHEY and CDR2 SMNVEV (reference sequence). Trimming took off 6 bases at V and 2 bases at J, with 12 bases between the two ends. The CDR3 loop spans 14 amino acids. The CDR3 protein is CASRLTGPTDTQYF. The DNA for the CDR3 is TGTGCCAGCAGATTGACAGGCCCCACAGATACGCAGTATTTT.

This clone was counted only a few times. The genes are TRBV7-2 and TRBJ2-7; 7 nucleotides agree with TRBD2. Germline V gene lookup returns CDR1 SGHTA and CDR2 FQGNSA. The CDR3 is 15 amino acids. J gave up 6 bases and V 3 bases, and 11 bases lay outside the gene matches. CDR3 in amino acids: CASSLVSGSPSEQYF. CDR3 coding DNA: TGTGCCAGCAGCTTGGTTAGCGGGTCCCCATCCGAGCAGTACTTC.

The J gene is TRBJ2-3, the V gene TRBV18; D is ambiguous. Germline CDR1 KGHSH, CDR2 LQKENI. The germline V and J ends were trimmed by 0 bases and 0 bases, with 4 bases remaining between them. The CDR3 has 14 residues. DNA of the CDR3: TGTGCCAGCTCACCACCCTCTAGCACAGATACGCAGTATTTT. Protein product: CASSPPSSTDTQYF.

V gene TRBV18 combines with J gene TRBJ2-5; TRBD2 agrees at 11 bases. The length of the CDR3 is 15 residues. Germline trimming cut 2 bases from V and 4 bases from J; bases unmatched to any gene: 3. Germline CDR1 KGHSH, CDR2 LQKENI. This CDR3 reads CASSPELAGVETQYF. Here the CDR3 DNA reads TGTGCCAGCTCACCAGAACTAGCGGGAGTAGAGACCCAGTACTTC.

The V gene is TRBV11-2, the J gene TRBJ2-2; unclear D gene. V lost 5 bases and J 8 bases, leaving 12 bases between the germline ends. In germline, CDR1 is SGHAT, CDR2 FQNNGV. There are 13 residues in the CDR3. The CDR3 here is CASSAEIRGELFF. The CDR3 DNA is TGTGCCAGCAGCGCCGAGATTCGGGGGGAGCTGTTTTTT.

This sequence joins TRBV2 and TRBJ1-5, with a possible D match to TRBD1 (5 bases). Germline V gene lookup returns CDR1 SNHLY and CDR2 FYNNEI. Trimming pared 7 bases from V and 7 bases from J, leaving 17 bases between. This CDR3 is 14 amino acids long. The CDR3 DNA sequence: TGTGCCAGCAACGTGGGGGGGTTCAGCCAGCCCCAGCATTTT. The encoded protein is CASNVGGFSQPQHF.

This clone was seen once. For the CDR3, the DNA is TGTGCCAGCAGTCGACAAGGGACTACCTACGAGCAGTACTTC. Translation gives CASSRQGTTYEQYF. V gene TRBV6-1 combines with J gene TRBJ2-7; TRBD2 aligns across 7 bases. The germline CDR1 and CDR2 sequences are MNHNS and SASEGT. The CDR3 is 14 residues long. Trimming removed 5 bases from V and 2 bases from J; junction bases left unmatched: 6.

This clone was counted a few times. The chain couples TRBV7-9 to TRBJ1-1; no clear D gene. Germline values: CDR1 SEHNR, CDR2 FQNEAQ (reference sequence). The CDR3 has 12 residues. Trimming took off 4 bases at V and 4 bases at J, with 7 bases between the two ends. CDR3 sequence reads: CASSSTGTEAFF. CDR3 nucleotide sequence: TGTGCCAGCAGCTCGACTGGCACTGAAGCTTTCTTT.

This clone was counted between two and nine times. The chain employs TRBV30 and TRBJ1-2; TRBD1 matches at 9 bases. Germline CDR1 and CDR2: GTSNPN and SVGIG (reference sequence). With 1 base clipped from V and 13 bases from J, the junction kept 4 bases outside the gene matches. The CDR3 has 11 residues. The CDR3 nucleotides read TGTGCCTGGAGTGAACAGGGGGCCGGCACCTTC. Its protein is CAWSEQGAGTF.

V is TRBV19 and J is TRBJ2-3; D is undetermined. V lost 5 bases, J lost 3 bases, and 12 bases lay in between. This CDR3 is built from 14 residues. Germline loops: CDR1 LNHDA, CDR2 SQIVND (reference sequence). The CDR3 region is CASSPLVGTDTQYF. DNA of the CDR3: TGTGCCAGTAGTCCTCTCGTCGGGACAGATACGCAGTATTTT.

Only one count was recorded for this clone. V is TRBV19 and J is TRBJ2-7; 8 bases agree with TRBD2. CDR1 is LNHDA, CDR2 SQIVND, per germline (reference sequence). The trim removed 1 base at V and 0 bases at J, leaving 2 bases unmatched. The CDR3 is 15 amino acids. CDR3 loop: CASSIALAGSYEQYF. The CDR3 DNA sequence: TGTGCCAGTAGTATAGCCCTAGCGGGCTCCTACGAGCAGTACTTC.

V is TRBV5-4 and J is TRBJ2-3; TRBD2 is a possible D gene (5 bases). Germline V gene sequence: CDR1 SGHNT, CDR2 YYREEE (reference sequence). This CDR3 spans 14 amino acids. Trimming took 3 bases from V and 2 from J, leaving 10 bases between them. The CDR3 loop is CASSSDWNTDTQYF. CDR3 bases: TGTGCCAGCAGCTCGGACTGGAACACAGATACGCAGTATTTT.

The chain has TRBV27 and TRBJ1-6, with D unresolved. Germline loops: CDR1 MNHEY, CDR2 SMNVEV (reference sequence). The CDR3 is 12 amino acids. V lost 8 bases, J lost 6 bases, and 8 bases lay in between. Here the CDR3 DNA reads TGTGCCAGCGGCCAGGCTAATTCACCCCTCCACTTT. As protein: CASGQANSPLHF.

The chain recombines TRBV5-6 with TRBJ2-1; the match to TRBD2 covers 10 bases. Unmatched junction bases numbered 12, after V lost 6 bases and J lost 3 bases. Germline CDR1 is SGHDT and CDR2 is YYEEEE. CDR3 length: 17 amino acids. CDR3 DNA: TGTGCCAGCAACTTCCGATTCTCTAGCGGGAGCTACAATGAGCAGTTCTTC. It codes for CASNFRFSSGSYNEQFF. Based on the CDR3 plus reference TRBV5-6 and TRBJ2-1, the full variable domain is DAGVTQSPTHLIKTRGQQVTLRCSPKSGHDTVSWYQQALGQGPQFIFQYYEEEERQRGNFPDRFSGHQFPNYSSELNVNALLLGDSALYLCASNFRFSSGSYNEQFFGPGTRLTVL.

This clone occurred a few times. The chain carries TRBV6-1 and TRBJ1-1; D is undetermined. The V end was cut by 3 bases, the J end by 0 bases, with 11 bases between. CDR1 is MNHNS, CDR2 SASEGT, per germline. This CDR3 contains 15 residues. CDR3 residues: CASSEGDILNTEAFF. In DNA, the CDR3 is TGTGCCAGCAGTGAGGGTGACATTTTGAACACTGAAGCTTTCTTT.

This chain links TRBV5-1 with TRBJ1-5; D call uncertain. The CDR3 length is 14 residues. Looked up from germline, CDR1 is SGHRS and CDR2 is YFSETQ. V was shortened by 4 bases and J by 0 bases, with 8 bases between the two germline ends. Written as DNA, the CDR3 is TGCGCCAGCAGCCCGGGAAATAGCAATCAGCCCCAGCATTTT. It encodes CASSPGNSNQPQHF.

This sequence joins TRBV7-2 and TRBJ1-4; 9 bases match TRBD1. Per germline, CDR1 SGHTA and CDR2 FQGNSA. The CDR3 contains 15 residues. V lost 4 bases, J lost 7 bases, and 7 bases stayed unmatched. The CDR3 DNA reads TGTGCCAGCAGCTCCGGGACAGGGAATGGTGAAAAACTGTTTTTT. Amino acid sequence: CASSSGTGNGEKLFF.

The V and J genes are TRBV7-2 and TRBJ2-7; the D gene is possibly TRBD2 (6 bases). The germline V gene encodes CDR1 SGHTA and CDR2 FQGNSA. V dropped 1 base and J dropped 6 bases, with 16 bases sitting between them. The CDR3 is 15 amino acids. CDR3 DNA sequence: TGTGCCAGCAGCTTAGACTACGGGGGATTCTCCGAGCAGTACTTC. Translation: CASSLDYGGFSEQYF.

This clone was detected a few times. The rearrangement links TRBV7-6 to TRBJ1-1; 7 positions match TRBD1. Looked up from germline, CDR1 is SGHVS and CDR2 is FNYEAQ. Trimming at V came to 1 base and at J to 1 base, leaving 3 bases not matched to a gene. The CDR3 consists of 15 residues. CDR3 amino acids: CASSLGGQQNTEAFF. CDR3 coding DNA: TGTGCCAGCAGCTTAGGGGGACAGCAGAACACTGAAGCTTTCTTT.

V and J are TRBV5-1 and TRBJ2-2, with D perhaps matching TRBD2 (5 bases). V dropped 4 bases and J dropped 4 bases, with 14 bases sitting between them. In germline, CDR1 is SGHRS, CDR2 YFSETQ. The CDR3 runs 15 residues. CDR3 DNA: TGCGCCAGCAGCGCCCGCCTGGCGGGCACCGGGGAGCTGTTTTTT. Translated, it gives CASSARLAGTGELFF.

This clone has just one count. J is TRBJ2-2 and V is TRBV30, with no clear D. Trimming cost V 0 bases and J 0 bases, with 11 bases left between them. The CDR3 runs to 16 residues. Germline V gene lookup returns CDR1 GTSNPN and CDR2 SVGIG (reference sequence). The CDR3 protein is CAWSVRVIANTGELFF. Here the CDR3 DNA reads TGTGCCTGGAGTGTACGGGTAATCGCGAACACCGGGGAGCTGTTTTTT.

This chain joins TRBV4-2 and TRBJ2-7; 7 bases are shared with TRBD1. The length of the CDR3 is 16 residues. Germline V gene data show CDR1 as LGHNA and CDR2 as YNFKEQ. V was clipped by 3 bases and J by 0 bases; unmatched bases: 8. The CDR3 region is CASSQGDRDLSYEQYF. The DNA of the CDR3 is TGTGCCAGCAGCCAGGGCGACAGGGATCTCTCCTACGAGCAGTACTTC.

This chain joins TRBV7-2 and TRBJ2-1, with 9 nucleotides matching TRBD1. J gave up 9 bases and V 3 bases, and 6 bases lay outside the gene matches. Germline lookup yields CDR1 SGHTA and CDR2 FQGNSA. The length of the CDR3 is 14 residues. DNA for the CDR3: TGTGCCAGCAGCTTGGGGACAGGGATAATTGAGCAGTTCTTC. It is translated as CASSLGTGIIEQFF. Full variable domain (remainder filled in from reference TRBV7-2 and TRBJ2-1): GAGVSQSPSNKVTEKGKDVELRCDPISGHTALYWYRQSLGQGLEFLIYFQGNSAPDKSGLPSDRFSAERTGGSVSTLTIQRTQQEDSAVYLCASSLGTGIIEQFFGPGTRLTVL.

The chain employs TRBV19 and TRBJ1-2; 9 bases are shared with TRBD1. The ends lost 3 bases at V and 7 bases at J; junction bases unmatched: 3. CDR3 size: 13 residues. Germline V lookup: CDR1 LNHDA, CDR2 SQIVND (reference sequence). Written as DNA, the CDR3 is TGTGCCAGTAGTATGAACAGGGGGCCTGGCTACACCTTC. Amino acids: CASSMNRGPGYTF.

The chain uses TRBV15 and TRBJ1-1; perhaps TRBD1 as D (5 bases). Germline V gene lookup returns CDR1 LNHNV and CDR2 YYDKDF (reference sequence). The CDR3 sequence is 15 residues long. With 3 bases removed from V and 6 bases from J, the gap between germline ends came to 17 bases. The CDR3 DNA sequence: TGTGCCACCAGCAGCCGTACCGGGACTTTTCCTGAAGCTTTCTTT. This encodes CATSSRTGTFPEAFF.

V is TRBV11-2 and J is TRBJ2-3; weak D call: TRBD2 (5 bases). Germline assignment: CDR1 SGHAT and CDR2 FQNNGV. The CDR3 totals 16 residues. V was shortened by 5 bases and J by 6 bases, with 21 bases between the two germline ends. The CDR3: CASSPLEGRLFDTQYF. In DNA, the CDR3 is TGTGCCAGCAGCCCGCTTGAGGGCAGGTTGTTCGATACGCAGTATTTT.

This clone appeared once. The gene calls are TRBV23-1 and TRBJ1-6; TRBD1 agrees at 7 bases. TRBV23-1 is given ORF status, its function remaining uncertain. Germline trimming cut 5 bases from V and 7 bases from J; bases unmatched to any gene: 5. CDR3 length equals 14 residues. In DNA form, the CDR3 reads TGCGCCAGCAGTTCCGGGACAGCCAATTCACCCCTCCACTTT. It encodes CASSSGTANSPLHF.